This TCR beta chain was identified during a study of blood T cell repertoires in COVID-19. Study background: Donors in the United States, Italy and Spain gave samples during acute or convalescent COVID-19. PBMCs, B-cell-depleted T cells, or T cells provided the cDNA or gDNA that made up the material.

Methods used by the authors: Amplification with reference gene primers provided the estimates of nucleated cell counts. Generated by immunoSEQ multiplex PCR, the TCRdb table keeps only in-frame clones and is missing some. The V and J calls and clone size come from that table; D and trimming were worked out from the DNA. Counted here are 60,000 or so clones, over 75% occurring once; the ten biggest clones make up about 16%. The CDR3 is 14 residues long. CDR1 and CDR2 from the germline V gene are SEHNR and FQNEAQ (reference sequence). Trimming removed 1 base from V and 6 bases from J, with 9 bases in between.

Sequencing input: peripheral blood. The V and J genes are TRBV7-9 and TRBJ1-4; D is perhaps TRBD1 (5 bases). This TCR came from a human donor in a cohort sampled during active COVID-19. CDR3 DNA: TGTGCCAGCAGCTTAGTTGGGGGGTATGAAAAACTGTTTTTT. Translated, it gives CASSLVGGYEKLFF.